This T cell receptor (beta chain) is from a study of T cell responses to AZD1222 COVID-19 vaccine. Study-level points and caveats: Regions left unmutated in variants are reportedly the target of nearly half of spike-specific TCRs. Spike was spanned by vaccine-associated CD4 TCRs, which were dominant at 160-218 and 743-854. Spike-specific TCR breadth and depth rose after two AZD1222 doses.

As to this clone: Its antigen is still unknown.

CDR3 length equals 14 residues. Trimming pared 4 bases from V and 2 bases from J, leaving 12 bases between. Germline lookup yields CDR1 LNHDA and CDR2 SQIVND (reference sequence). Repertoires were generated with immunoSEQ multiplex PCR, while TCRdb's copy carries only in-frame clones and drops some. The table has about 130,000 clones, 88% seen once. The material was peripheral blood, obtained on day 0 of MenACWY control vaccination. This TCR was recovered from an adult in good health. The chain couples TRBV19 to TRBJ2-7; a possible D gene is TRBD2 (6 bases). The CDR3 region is CASSNRGKTYEQYF. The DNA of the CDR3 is TGTGCCAGTAGTAACCGCGGGAAAACCTACGAGCAGTACTTC. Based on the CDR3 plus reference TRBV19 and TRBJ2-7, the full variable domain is DGGITQSPKYLFRKEGQNVTLSCEQNLNHDAMYWYRQDPGQGLRLIYYSQIVNDFQKGDIAEGYSVSREKKESFPLTVTSAQKNPTAFYLCASSNRGKTYEQYFGPGTRLTVT.